This entry lists 32 T cell receptor beta chains sequenced from one sample in a study of T cells after yellow fever vaccination. TCRdb used MiXCR to reprocess the 5' RACE reads, holding one entry per CDR3 protein. The sample records 550,000 to 750,000 distinct CDR3 sequences, about 14% being singletons. The sample in question was PBMCs, obtained on the day of the yellow fever booster vaccination. The source of these receptors is a man younger than 40 who received the YFV17D yellow fever vaccine.

This clonotype showed up just a few times. The gene calls are TRBV7-2 and TRBJ1-1, with D uncertain. Germline values: CDR1 SGHTA, CDR2 FQGNSA. Trimming shortened V by 5 bases and J by 0 bases, and 10 bases separated the two germline ends. CDR3 length equals 14 residues. The CDR3, as DNA: TGTGCCAGCAGCCCGAAGGAAATGAACACTGAAGCTTTCTTT. Translating gives CASSPKEMNTEAFF.

This clonotype was seen a handful of times. This chain links TRBV18 with TRBJ2-1; D uncertain. Germline values: CDR1 KGHSH, CDR2 LQKENI. Trimming shortened V by 1 base and J by 2 bases, and 3 bases separated the two germline ends. This CDR3 region has 13 residues. The chain's CDR3 is CASSPLPYNEQFF. CDR3 sequence (DNA): TGTGCCAGCTCACCACTCCCCTACAATGAGCAGTTCTTC.

The V and J genes are TRBV5-1 and TRBJ2-3, with 8 bases aligning to TRBD2. Germline V gives CDR1 SGHRS, CDR2 YFSETQ. This CDR3 contains 16 residues. Germline trimming cut 0 bases from V and 1 base from J; bases unmatched to any gene: 4. CDR3 sequence: CASSLEATSGTDTQYF. The CDR3 DNA reads TGCGCCAGCAGCTTGGAAGCGACTAGCGGCACAGATACGCAGTATTTT.

This clonotype was counted between two and nine times. V is TRBV5-1 and J is TRBJ2-7; TRBD1 agrees at 11 bases. This CDR3 spans 14 amino acids. The germline gives CDR1 SGHRS, CDR2 YFSETQ. The trim removed 4 bases at V and 6 bases at J, leaving 6 bases unmatched. CDR3 sequence (DNA): TGCGCCAGCAGCATAGGACAGGGGGCGCGCGAGCAGTACTTC. Its translation is CASSIGQGAREQYF.

V is TRBV29-1 and J is TRBJ2-1, with TRBD2 matching over 10 bases. The germline V gene encodes CDR1 SQVTM and CDR2 ANQGSEA. V lost 7 bases and J lost 5; bases outside the gene matches: 5. The CDR3 loop spans 13 amino acids. The CDR3 here is CSASGSADNEQFF. In DNA form, the CDR3 reads TGCAGCGCTAGCGGGAGCGCCGACAATGAGCAGTTCTTC.

The CDR3 protein is CASSSQGRSYNEQFF. In nucleotides, the CDR3 is TGTGCCAGCAGCTCACAGGGAAGGTCCTACAATGAGCAGTTCTTC. The V and J genes are TRBV7-2 and TRBJ2-1; tentatively, D is TRBD1 (6 bases). The CDR3 is made up of 15 amino acids. Trimming cost V 4 bases and J 1 base, with 11 bases left between them. Germline values: CDR1 SGHTA, CDR2 FQGNSA. The full variable domain, completed using reference TRBV7-2 and TRBJ2-1, is GAGVSQSPSNKVTEKGKDVELRCDPISGHTALYWYRQSLGQGLEFLIYFQGNSAPDKSGLPSDRFSAERTGGSVSTLTIQRTQQEDSAVYLCASSSQGRSYNEQFFGPGTRLTVL.

The chain employs TRBV9 and TRBJ2-7; D is possibly TRBD1 (6 bases). CDR1 is SGDLS and CDR2 is YYNGEE in the germline V gene. The germline V and J ends were trimmed by 2 bases and 2 bases, with 11 bases remaining between them. CDR3 size: 14 residues. CDR3 DNA sequence: TGTGCCAGCAGCGTTCAGGCAGGGGCCTACGAGCAGTACTTC. It codes for CASSVQAGAYEQYF.

This clonotype was observed a few times. This chain links TRBV12-3 or TRBV12-4 with TRBJ2-1; the D gene is possibly TRBD2 (5 bases). The germline V and J ends were trimmed by 5 bases and 5 bases, with 13 bases remaining between them. CDR3 length equals 14 residues. The CDR3 sequence is CASSGLATNNEQFF. The CDR3 bases are TGTGCCAGCAGTGGACTCGCGACGAACAATGAGCAGTTCTTC.

This clonotype was seen a handful of times. This chain uses TRBV7-2 with TRBJ2-5, with a tentative D call TRBD2 (6 bases). Deletions cut 7 bases from V and 4 bases from J, with 13 bases between. In germline, CDR1 is SGHTA, CDR2 FQGNSA. The CDR3 contains 13 residues. This chain's CDR3 is CASTPGEAETQYF. The CDR3 DNA follows: TGTGCCAGCACCCCGGGGGAAGCAGAGACCCAGTACTTC. Full variable domain (rest looked up from reference TRBV7-2 and TRBJ2-5): GAGVSQSPSNKVTEKGKDVELRCDPISGHTALYWYRQSLGQGLEFLIYFQGNSAPDKSGLPSDRFSAERTGGSVSTLTIQRTQQEDSAVYLCASTPGEAETQYFGPGTRLLVL.

This sequence joins TRBV20-1 and TRBJ2-7, with D possibly being TRBD1 (6 bases). The CDR3 covers 14 residues. Per germline, CDR1 DFQATT and CDR2 SNEGSKA (reference sequence). V was shortened by 6 bases and J by 2 bases, with 17 bases between the two germline ends. In nucleotides, the CDR3 is TGCAGTGCATTACCGGGACATGTAACCTACGAGCAGTACTTC. It is translated as CSALPGHVTYEQYF.

The V call is TRBV6-1, the J call TRBJ2-3; TRBD2 matches 7 bases. Germline-derived CDR1 and CDR2 are MNHNS and SASEGT. The V segment lost 6 bases and the J segment 1 base; nucleotides outside the gene matches: 7. There are 15 residues in the CDR3. The CDR3: CASRLAEHRTDTQYF. The CDR3 bases are TGTGCCAGCAGGCTAGCGGAACACCGCACAGATACGCAGTATTTT.

V is TRBV5-5 and J is TRBJ2-7, with D tentatively TRBD2 (5 bases). The V end was cut by 0 bases, the J end by 7 bases, with 17 bases between. This CDR3 comprises 15 residues. Germline V gene sequence: CDR1 SGHKS, CDR2 YYEKEE (reference sequence). CDR3 protein: CASSLVVQSTGEQYF. The CDR3, as DNA: TGTGCCAGCAGCTTGGTGGTCCAATCCACGGGGGAGCAGTACTTC.

At least ten counts were recorded for this clonotype. The rearrangement uses TRBV24-1 and TRBJ2-2; TRBD2 matches at 10 bases. The CDR3 is 16 residues long. Germline V gene lookup returns CDR1 KGHDR and CDR2 SFDVKD. Germline trimming cut 1 base from V and 6 bases from J; bases unmatched to any gene: 4. This chain's CDR3 is CATSDLAGGPSGELFF. The CDR3 DNA follows: TGTGCCACCAGTGATTTAGCGGGAGGGCCCTCCGGGGAGCTGTTTTTT.

The V gene is TRBV20-1, the J gene TRBJ2-2, with 7 bases identical to TRBD2. CDR3 size: 15 residues. Germline V lookup: CDR1 DFQATT, CDR2 SNEGSKA (reference sequence). The ends lost 3 bases at V and 3 bases at J; junction bases unmatched: 7. In nucleotides, the CDR3 is TGCAGTGCTAGTAGTGCAGGGAGGGACACCGGGGAGCTGTTTTTT. It codes for CSASSAGRDTGELFF.

This clonotype was detected a few times. This sequence joins TRBV5-5 and TRBJ2-5; D is possibly TRBD2 (6 bases). The CDR3 is 13 residues long. V lost 2 bases and J 6 bases, leaving 11 bases between the germline ends. The germline V gene has CDR1 SGHKS and CDR2 YYEKEE (reference sequence). This chain's CDR3 is CASSFPGRKTQYF. Written as DNA, the CDR3 is TGTGCCAGCAGCTTCCCAGGGAGGAAGACCCAGTACTTC.

This chain joins TRBV4-1 and TRBJ2-2, with a weak D call TRBD1 (6 bases). Trimming cost V 7 bases and J 1 base, with 16 bases left between them. CDR1 MGHRA and CDR2 YSYEKL come from the germline V gene. The CDR3 is 16 residues long. DNA of the CDR3: TGCGCCAGCACCGCAATAGTGGGACAGAACACCGGGGAGCTGTTTTTT. Its translation: CASTAIVGQNTGELFF.

This chain uses TRBV5-1 with TRBJ2-2; the match to TRBD1 covers 8 bases. Germline trimming cut 4 bases from V and 0 bases from J; bases unmatched to any gene: 2. CDR3 length: 15 residues. The germline V gene has CDR1 SGHRS and CDR2 YFSETQ. This chain's CDR3 is CASSVGQANTGELFF. In DNA, the CDR3 is TGCGCCAGCAGCGTGGGACAGGCGAACACCGGGGAGCTGTTTTTT.

This clonotype was seen a handful of times. The chain links TRBV7-2 to TRBJ1-6, with unresolved D. The V gene's germline CDR1 is SGHTA and CDR2 FQGNSA. The CDR3 runs to 14 residues. The germline V and J ends were trimmed by 1 base and 8 bases, with 9 bases remaining between them. The CDR3 DNA reads TGTGCCAGCAGCTTAGAGGCGAGGGATTCACCCCTCCACTTT. It is translated as CASSLEARDSPLHF.

This clonotype was counted between two and nine times. The chain is built from TRBV5-1 and TRBJ2-3; 13 nucleotides match TRBD2. The CDR3 consists of 18 residues. Unmatched junction bases numbered 10, after V lost 3 bases and J lost 3 bases. The germline CDR1 and CDR2 sequences are SGHRS and YFSETQ. CDR3 in DNA: TGCGCCAGCAGCTCCGGACTAGCGGGAGTTTTAAGGACAGATACGCAGTATTTT. This encodes CASSSGLAGVLRTDTQYF.

This sequence joins TRBV5-1 and TRBJ1-6; maybe TRBD1 (5 bases). This CDR3 has 16 amino acids. V was pared by 5 bases and J by 5 bases, with 17 bases between. Germline CDR1 and CDR2: SGHRS and YFSETQ. CDR3 bases: TGCGCCAGCAGGGGCACTATCGCAGGGAATAATTCACCCCTCCACTTT. This translates into CASRGTIAGNNSPLHF.

In its sample, this clonotype was seen a few times. V and J are TRBV19 and TRBJ2-2; TRBD1 matches at 8 bases. The CDR3 consists of 16 residues. Unmatched junction bases numbered 7, after V lost 3 bases and J lost 4 bases. Per the germline V gene, CDR1 is LNHDA and CDR2 is SQIVND (reference sequence). The CDR3 loop is CASSIFGQGGTGELFF. The CDR3 coding sequence is TGTGCCAGTAGTATCTTCGGACAGGGTGGCACCGGGGAGCTGTTTTTT. Using reference TRBV19 and TRBJ2-2 for the parts outside the CDR3, the full variable domain is DGGITQSPKYLFRKEGQNVTLSCEQNLNHDAMYWYRQDPGQGLRLIYYSQIVNDFQKGDIAEGYSVSREKKESFPLTVTSAQKNPTAFYLCASSIFGQGGTGELFFGEGSRLTVL.

There are a few counts of this clonotype. The chain combines TRBV5-4 with TRBJ2-7; 8 bases map to TRBD1. J lost 5 bases, V lost 3 bases, and 7 bases had no gene match. Germline V gene lookup returns CDR1 SGHNT and CDR2 YYREEE (reference sequence). This CDR3 has 14 amino acids. CDR3 in DNA: TGTGCCAGCAGCTCAGGGGGCGCGTTGAACGAGCAGTACTTC. The encoded protein is CASSSGGALNEQYF.

The gene calls are TRBV20-1 and TRBJ2-1, with a possible D match to TRBD2 (5 bases). CDR1 is DFQATT and CDR2 is SNEGSKA in the germline V gene (reference sequence). This CDR3 is 16 amino acids long. The CDR3 sequence: CSAEEGRLRSYNEQFF. The CDR3 coding sequence is TGCAGCGCGGAGGAAGGACGTCTTCGGTCCTACAATGAGCAGTTCTTC.

This chain links TRBV7-2 with TRBJ2-7; a weak D match, TRBD2 (5 bases). V shed 3 bases and J shed 6 bases, with 18 bases lying between them. There are 15 residues in the CDR3. Germline lookup yields CDR1 SGHTA and CDR2 FQGNSA. CDR3 region: CASSFRRETASEQYF. DNA of the CDR3: TGTGCCAGCAGCTTCCGCCGGGAAACGGCGTCCGAGCAGTACTTC.

The rearrangement links TRBV10-3 to TRBJ2-1, with 7 bases matching TRBD1. Germline V CDR1 and CDR2: ENHRY, SYGVKD. Trimming cost V 5 bases and J 5 bases; bases outside gene matches: 9. This CDR3 has 15 residues. The CDR3 bases are TGTGCCATCAGTACCTCCGGGACAGCTAACAATGAGCAGTTCTTC. Protein: CAISTSGTANNEQFF.

The rearrangement uses TRBV10-3 and TRBJ1-5; D remains ambiguous. V gave up 6 bases and J gave up 4 bases, with 10 bases separating them. The CDR3 has 13 amino acids. Looked up from germline, CDR1 is ENHRY and CDR2 is SYGVKD. CDR3 nucleotide sequence: TGTGCCATCAGCGACTCAGAGAATCAGCCCCAGCATTTT. Translated, it gives CAISDSENQPQHF.

Details on this clonotype: This could be a read error, since a much larger clone is one nucleotide away. The chain uses TRBV6-2 or TRBV6-3 and TRBJ2-1; perhaps TRBD2 as D (5 bases). CDR1 and CDR2 from the germline V gene are MNHEY and SVGEGT. With 5 bases removed from V and 5 bases from J, the gap between germline ends came to 13 bases. CDR3 length: 14 amino acids. CDR3: CASSHFRGNNEQFF. CDR3 coding DNA: TGTGCCAGCAGTCATTTTCGGGGAAACAATGAGCAGTTCTTC.

This clonotype was observed many times. The chain combines TRBV7-2 with TRBJ1-2; D unresolved. This CDR3 spans 12 amino acids. The V end was cut by 5 bases, the J end by 4 bases, with 8 bases between. Germline CDR1 reads SGHTA; CDR2 reads FQGNSA. The CDR3 here is CASSQSRYGYTF. The CDR3 DNA is TGTGCCAGCAGCCAATCTCGCTATGGCTACACCTTC.

V and J are TRBV20-1 and TRBJ2-2; D may be TRBD2 (6 bases). Looked up from germline, CDR1 is DFQATT and CDR2 is SNEGSKA (reference sequence). The V end was cut by 7 bases, the J end by 2 bases, with 23 bases between. The CDR3 length is 17 residues. The chain's CDR3 is CSVPPRAGTINTGELFF. The CDR3 nucleotides read TGCAGTGTTCCCCCCCGGGCGGGAACTATAAACACCGGGGAGCTGTTTTTT.

This clonotype has more than one count but fewer than ten. The rearrangement links TRBV6-2 or TRBV6-3 to TRBJ2-1; 7 bases match TRBD2. CDR1 and CDR2 from the germline V gene are MNHEY and SVGEGT. The CDR3 has 15 amino acids. V lost 2 bases and J lost 7; bases outside the gene matches: 8. The CDR3 DNA is TGTGCCAGCAGTTACCAAGGACTAGTTAGTAATGAGCAGTTCTTC. This encodes CASSYQGLVSNEQFF.

This chain uses TRBV7-3 with TRBJ2-1, with D maybe TRBD2 (6 bases). Looked up from germline, CDR1 is SGHTA and CDR2 is FQGTGA. Trimming stripped 2 bases from V and 5 bases from J, with 13 bases between. The CDR3 contains 15 residues. As DNA, the CDR3 is TGTGCCAGCAGCTTACAACCGGGAGTGAACAATGAGCAGTTCTTC. This gives the protein CASSLQPGVNNEQFF.

A single count supports this clonotype. The J gene is TRBJ1-1, the V gene TRBV27, with a tentative D call TRBD1 (5 bases). V was shortened by 2 bases and J by 6 bases, with 22 bases between the two germline ends. Germline CDR1 MNHEY, CDR2 SMNVEV (reference sequence). The CDR3 has 17 amino acids. CDR3 sequence: CASSLAPQRGFLPEAFF. The CDR3 DNA reads as TGTGCCAGCAGTTTAGCCCCCCAGCGGGGCTTCCTGCCTGAAGCTTTCTTT.